This T cell receptor (beta chain) was sequenced during a study of T cells expressing NK-cell markers (dated by TCRdb to the early 2020s). Some background on the complete study: About 8 donors provided sorted CD3+CD56+NKG2C+, CD3+CD56+NKG2C- and CD3+CD56-NKG2C+ T-cell subsets, whose TCR beta-chain repertoires were profiled. Of the eight sequenced donors, seven were found to be HCMV-seropositive and one was found to be HCMV-seronegative. The eight sequenced donors were randomly selected healthy volunteers, three men and five women. Sequencing of the libraries produced 2 x 150 bp reads on Illumina HiSeq 2000/2500, MiSeq or NextSeq.

Study-wide findings and limitations: Those dominant clonotypes were again the most abundant among CD3+CD56-NKG2C+ cells in four donors, at roughly 25-65%. In five to seven donors, the dominant CD3+CD56+NKG2C+ clonotypes were found to rank among the top 10 CD8+ clonotypes and to make up about 1.0-7.5% of CD8+ T cells. Whether the expanded NKG2C-expressing T cell clones were specific for HCMV antigens remained unclear.

Sequencing took place on an Illumina HiSeq 2000. The TCR beta cDNA libraries were made using 5'RACE template switching, a step that added both a universal primer site and unique molecular identifiers. cDNA synthesis was primed from the TCR beta constant segment and was followed by two successive PCR amplification steps. As for the authors' bioinformatics: MIGEC was used to demultiplex reads and group the reads by UMI, and MiTCR was used to assemble and quantify clonotypes. To remove erroneous sequences, TCR cDNA sequences were retained only when supported by two or more reads. Downstream repertoire analysis used the tcR package, and clonotypes were matched across fractions by CDR3 nucleotide sequence plus V segment. VDJmatch was used to annotate antigen specificity against VDJdb, with one amino acid substitution in CDR3 permitted. Based on TCRdb reprocessing of the reads, there is one entry per CDR3 protein sequence, and DNA is missing. These V and J calls are TCRdb output, not the study's own analysis. The table for this sample shows over 100,000 distinct CDR3 sequences. Of the sample, around 20% is held by the ten largest clones.

To determine HCMV serostatus, a commercial ELISA kit was used to detect HCMV-specific IgG in serum. Peripheral blood mononuclear cells were isolated from blood by Ficoll density gradient centrifugation. Comment on this clonotype: Its antigen is still unknown.

The sample was blood T cells: a sorted CD56 or NKG2C T cell subset, CD4+ or CD8+ T cells, or bulk PBMC T cells (not recorded which). The receptor was isolated from a woman aged 18-70 years in good health.

CDR3 region: CASSPTGYQETQYF. The sequence links TRBV7-9 to TRBJ2-5. The germline V gene (reference sequence) yields SEHNR for CDR1 and FQNEAQ for CDR2. There are 14 amino acids in the CDR3, from cysteine to phenylalanine inclusive. The coding DNA is unavailable.